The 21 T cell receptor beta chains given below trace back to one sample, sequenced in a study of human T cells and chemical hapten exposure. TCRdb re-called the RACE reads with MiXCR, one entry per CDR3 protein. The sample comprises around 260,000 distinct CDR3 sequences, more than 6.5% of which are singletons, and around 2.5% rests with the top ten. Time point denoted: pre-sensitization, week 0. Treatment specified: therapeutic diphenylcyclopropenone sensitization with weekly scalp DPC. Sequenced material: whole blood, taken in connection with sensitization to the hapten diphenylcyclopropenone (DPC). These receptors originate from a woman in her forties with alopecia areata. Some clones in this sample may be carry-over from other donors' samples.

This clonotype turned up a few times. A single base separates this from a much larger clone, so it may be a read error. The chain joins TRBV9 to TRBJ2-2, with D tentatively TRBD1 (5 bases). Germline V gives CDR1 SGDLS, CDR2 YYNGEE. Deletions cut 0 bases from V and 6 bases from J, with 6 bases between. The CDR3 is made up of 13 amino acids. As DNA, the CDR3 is TGTGCCAGCAGCGTAGTGGGGCCCGGGGAGCTGTTTTTT. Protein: CASSVVGPGELFF.

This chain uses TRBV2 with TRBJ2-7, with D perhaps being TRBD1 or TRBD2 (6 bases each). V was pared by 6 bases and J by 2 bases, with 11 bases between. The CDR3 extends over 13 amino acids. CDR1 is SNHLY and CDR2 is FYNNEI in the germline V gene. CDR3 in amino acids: CASRTRGAYEQYF. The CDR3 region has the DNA TGTGCCAGCAGGACTAGGGGGGCCTACGAGCAGTACTTC.

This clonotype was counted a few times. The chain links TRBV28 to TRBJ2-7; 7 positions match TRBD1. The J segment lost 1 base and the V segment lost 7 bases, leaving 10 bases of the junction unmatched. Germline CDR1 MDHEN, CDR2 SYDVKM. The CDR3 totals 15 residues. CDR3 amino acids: CASTPAGTASYEQYF. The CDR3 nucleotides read TGTGCCAGCACCCCCGCCGGGACAGCTTCCTACGAGCAGTACTTC.

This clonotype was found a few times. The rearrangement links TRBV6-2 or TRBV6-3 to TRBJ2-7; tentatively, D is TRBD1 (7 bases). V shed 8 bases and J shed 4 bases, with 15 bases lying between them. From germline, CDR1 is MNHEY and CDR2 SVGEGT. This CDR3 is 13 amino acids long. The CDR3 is CASRGGGAYEQYF. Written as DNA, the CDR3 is TGTGCCAGCCGTGGAGGGGGCGCGTACGAGCAGTACTTC.

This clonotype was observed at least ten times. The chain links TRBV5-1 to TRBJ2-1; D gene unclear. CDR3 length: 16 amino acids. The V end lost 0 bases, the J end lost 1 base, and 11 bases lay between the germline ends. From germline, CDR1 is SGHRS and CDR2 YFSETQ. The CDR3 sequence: CASSLELGLSYNEQFF. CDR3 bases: TGCGCCAGCAGCTTGGAACTGGGATTGTCCTACAATGAGCAGTTCTTC.

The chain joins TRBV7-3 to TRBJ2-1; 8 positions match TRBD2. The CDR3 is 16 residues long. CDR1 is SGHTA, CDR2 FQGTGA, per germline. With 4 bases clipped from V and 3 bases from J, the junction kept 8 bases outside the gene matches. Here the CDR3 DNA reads TGTGCCAGCAGCTCCGGCCCCAGCGGGAGCTACAATGAGCAGTTCTTC. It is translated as CASSSGPSGSYNEQFF. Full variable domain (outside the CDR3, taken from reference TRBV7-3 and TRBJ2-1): GAGVSQTPSNKVTEKGKYVELRCDPISGHTALYWYRQSLGQGPEFLIYFQGTGAADDSGLPNDRFFAVRPEGSVSTLKIQRTERGDSAVYLCASSSGPSGSYNEQFFGPGTRLTVL.

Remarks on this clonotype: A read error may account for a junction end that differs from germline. The CDR3 protein is CASSLVHPPRDF. DNA of the CDR3: TGTGCCAGCAGCTTAGTTCATCCACCGCGGGACTTC. The chain combines TRBV7-9 with TRBJ2-4; D possibly corresponds to TRBD2 (5 bases). CDR1 and CDR2 (germline): SEHNR, FQNEAQ (reference sequence). The CDR3 has 12 residues.

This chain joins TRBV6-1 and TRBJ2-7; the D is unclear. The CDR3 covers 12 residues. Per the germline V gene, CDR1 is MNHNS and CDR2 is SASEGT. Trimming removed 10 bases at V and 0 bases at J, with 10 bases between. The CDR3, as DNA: TGTGCCACCAGGTCGGTCTCCTACGAGCAGTACTTC. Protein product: CATRSVSYEQYF.

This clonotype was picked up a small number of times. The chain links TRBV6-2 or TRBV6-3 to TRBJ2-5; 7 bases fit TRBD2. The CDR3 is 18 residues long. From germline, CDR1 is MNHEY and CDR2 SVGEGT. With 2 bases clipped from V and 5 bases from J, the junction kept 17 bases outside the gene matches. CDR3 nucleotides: TGTGCCAGCAGTTACCCAAGGGAGGGTCGAACAGGCCCGGAGACCCAGTACTTC. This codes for CASSYPREGRTGPETQYF.

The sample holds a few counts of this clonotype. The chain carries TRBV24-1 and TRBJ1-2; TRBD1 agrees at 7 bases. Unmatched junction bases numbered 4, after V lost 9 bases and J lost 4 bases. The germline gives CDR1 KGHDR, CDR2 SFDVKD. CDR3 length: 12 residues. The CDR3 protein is CATGQAGYGYTF. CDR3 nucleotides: TGTGCCACCGGACAGGCGGGCTATGGCTACACCTTC.

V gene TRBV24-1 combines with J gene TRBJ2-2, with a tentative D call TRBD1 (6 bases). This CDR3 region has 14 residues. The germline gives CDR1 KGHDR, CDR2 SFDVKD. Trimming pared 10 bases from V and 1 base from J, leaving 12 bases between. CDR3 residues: CATAPTGNTGELFF. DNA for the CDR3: TGTGCCACTGCCCCGACAGGGAACACCGGGGAGCTGTTTTTT.

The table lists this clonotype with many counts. CDR3 bases: TGTGCCAGCAGAGTAAACAGGGGGAGTGAGCAGTACTTC. Translation: CASRVNRGSEQYF. The chain links TRBV6-5 to TRBJ2-7; TRBD1 aligns across 8 bases. Germline values: CDR1 MNHEY, CDR2 SVGAGI. V gave up 6 bases and J gave up 7 bases; unmatched junction bases: 8. This CDR3 has 13 residues.

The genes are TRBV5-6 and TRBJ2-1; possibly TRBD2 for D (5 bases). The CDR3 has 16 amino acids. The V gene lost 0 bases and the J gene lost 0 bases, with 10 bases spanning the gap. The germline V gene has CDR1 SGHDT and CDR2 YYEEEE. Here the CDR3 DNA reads TGTGCCAGCAGCTTGGTTGTAGCGCACTCCTACAATGAGCAGTTCTTC. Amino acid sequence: CASSLVVAHSYNEQFF.

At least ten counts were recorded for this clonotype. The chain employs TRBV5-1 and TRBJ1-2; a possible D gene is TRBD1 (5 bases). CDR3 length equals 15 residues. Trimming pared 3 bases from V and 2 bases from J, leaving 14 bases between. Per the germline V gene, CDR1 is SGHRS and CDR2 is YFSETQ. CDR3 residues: CASSYGDYENYGYTF. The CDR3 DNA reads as TGCGCCAGCAGCTACGGGGACTACGAAAACTATGGCTACACCTTC.

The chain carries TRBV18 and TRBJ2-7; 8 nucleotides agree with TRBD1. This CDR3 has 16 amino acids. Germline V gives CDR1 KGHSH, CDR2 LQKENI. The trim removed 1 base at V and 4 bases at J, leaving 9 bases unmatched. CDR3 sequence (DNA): TGTGCCAGCTCACCACAAGAGACAGGGGCGGGGTACGAGCAGTACTTC. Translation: CASSPQETGAGYEQYF.

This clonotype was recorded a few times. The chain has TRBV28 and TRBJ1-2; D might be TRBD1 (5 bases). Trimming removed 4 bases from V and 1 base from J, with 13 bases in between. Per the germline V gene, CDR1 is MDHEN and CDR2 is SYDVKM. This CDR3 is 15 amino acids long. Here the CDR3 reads CASSSHPGLNYGYTF. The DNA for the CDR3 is TGTGCCAGCAGTTCCCATCCGGGACTTAACTATGGCTACACCTTC.

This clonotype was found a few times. The DNA for the CDR3 is TGCAGTGCGCCGACTCTAGGGGACACTGAAGCTTTCTTT. It is translated as CSAPTLGDTEAFF. V usage is TRBV20-1 and J usage is TRBJ1-1; a possible D gene is TRBD1 (5 bases). In germline, CDR1 is DFQATT, CDR2 SNEGSKA (reference sequence). Deletions cut 6 bases from V and 3 bases from J, with 14 bases between. The CDR3 has 13 residues.

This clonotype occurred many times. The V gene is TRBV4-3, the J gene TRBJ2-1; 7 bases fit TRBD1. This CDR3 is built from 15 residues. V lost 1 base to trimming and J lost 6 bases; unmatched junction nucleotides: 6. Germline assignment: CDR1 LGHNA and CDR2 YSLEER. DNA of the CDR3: TGCGCCAGCAGCCAAGGGACAGGTACCTTCAATGAGCAGTTCTTC. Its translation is CASSQGTGTFNEQFF.

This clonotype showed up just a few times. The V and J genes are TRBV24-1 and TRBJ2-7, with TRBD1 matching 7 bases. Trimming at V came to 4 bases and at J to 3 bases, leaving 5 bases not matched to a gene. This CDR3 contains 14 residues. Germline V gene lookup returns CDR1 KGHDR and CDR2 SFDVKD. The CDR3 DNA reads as TGTGCCACCAGTGAACAGGGGAAGTTCTACGAGCAGTACTTC. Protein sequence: CATSEQGKFYEQYF.

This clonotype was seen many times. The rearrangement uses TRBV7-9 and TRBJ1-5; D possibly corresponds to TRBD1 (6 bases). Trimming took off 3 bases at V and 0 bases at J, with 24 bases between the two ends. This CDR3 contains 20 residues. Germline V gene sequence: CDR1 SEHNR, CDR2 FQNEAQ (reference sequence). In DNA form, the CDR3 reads TGTGCCAGCAGCTTCTTGACCCCCCACCGGAAGGGGGATAGCAATCAGCCCCAGCATTTT. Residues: CASSFLTPHRKGDSNQPQHF.

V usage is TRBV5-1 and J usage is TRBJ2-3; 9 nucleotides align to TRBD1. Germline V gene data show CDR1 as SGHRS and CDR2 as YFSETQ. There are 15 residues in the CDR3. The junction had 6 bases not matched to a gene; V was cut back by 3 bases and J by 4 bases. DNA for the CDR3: TGCGCCAGCAGCTCAGGGACAGGGTACGCAGATACGCAGTATTTT. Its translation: CASSSGTGYADTQYF. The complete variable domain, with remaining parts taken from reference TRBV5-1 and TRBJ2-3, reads KAGVTQTPRYLIKTRGQQVTLSCSPISGHRSVSWYQQTPGQGLQFLFEYFSETQRNKGNFPGRFSGRQFSNSRSEMNVSTLELGDSALYLCASSSGTGYADTQYFGPGTRLTVL.